This T cell receptor beta chain is drawn from a study of cytomegalovirus exposure and HLA in healthy donors. The donors were healthy bone marrow donors. A remark on this clone: Its antigen is unknown.

Broader study findings: A later analysis reportedly found fewer N-insertions in an Asian-associated ancestry cluster than the roughly 670-donor mean. Later analysis found that TCR beta chains associated with HLA were more clonally expanded than other, equally common chains. V- and J-gene trimming in TCR beta was tied to a missense DCLRE1C variant by an analysis performed later.

The primer mix had 60 Vbeta and 13 Jbeta primers. Data came from immunoSEQ multiplex PCR; TCRdb stores just in-frame clones and leaves some out. The repertoire holds roughly 150,000 clones, with roughly 85% as singletons. The germline V and J ends were trimmed by 2 bases and 0 bases, with 9 bases remaining between them. There are 15 residues in the CDR3. Germline-derived CDR1 and CDR2 are SGHNT and YYREEE (reference sequence). Specimen: PBMCs. The chain has TRBV5-4 and TRBJ1-3; tentatively, D is TRBD1 (6 bases). The sequence came from a male donor in good health and CMV-seronegative. CDR3 in amino acids: CASSLQGNSGNTIYF. The CDR3 bases are TGTGCCAGCAGCTTACAGGGTAACTCTGGAAACACCATATATTTT. Together with reference TRBV5-4 and TRBJ1-3, the CDR3 gives the full variable domain: ETGVTQSPTHLIKTRGQQVTLRCSSQSGHNTVSWYQQALGQGPQFIFQYYREEENGRGNFPPRFSGLQFPNYSSELNVNALELDDSALYLCASSLQGNSGNTIYFGEGSWLTVV.